Listed here are 5 T cell receptor beta chains from one sample, sequenced in a study of shared clonotypes between healthy human individuals. Naive CD8 cells lacked CD45RO and underwent positive selection for CCR7, leaving out terminally differentiated effector memory CD45RA+ cells. Libraries were prepared by immunoSEQ multiplex PCR; TCRdb keeps only in-frame clonotypes and omits some of them. The table lists roughly 2.1 million clones, about 93% of them singletons. The sequencing input was naive CD8+ T cells from PBMCs. The receptors stem from a man between 18 and 35 years old in good health. Some clones in this sample may be carry-over from other donors' samples.

CDR3 in DNA: TGTGCCAGCAGCTCACGGGACCCCCAAGAGACCCAGTACTTC. Protein product: CASSSRDPQETQYF. The chain carries TRBV13 and TRBJ2-5; either TRBD1 or TRBD2 may fit D (5 bases each). The germline CDR1 and CDR2 sequences are PRHDT and FYEKMQ (reference sequence). This CDR3 is 14 amino acids long. V was trimmed by 4 bases and J by 1 base, leaving 10 bases between them.

This clone appeared a single time. The junction departs from germline at one end; a sequencing error may be responsible. Additional DNA sequences in this sample encode the identical CDR3. V is TRBV9 and J is TRBJ2-1; D may be TRBD2 (6 bases). CDR3 length equals 14 residues. From germline, CDR1 is SGDLS and CDR2 YYNGEE. The CDR3 bases are TGTGCCAGCAGCGTAGGGGACTCCCACAATGAGCAGTTCTTC. This codes for CASSVGDSHNEQFF. The variable domain in full, completed from reference TRBV9 and TRBJ2-1, reads DSGVTQTPKHLITATGQRVTLRCSPRSGDLSVYWYQQSLDQGLQFLIQYYNGEERAKGNILERFSAQQFPDLHSELNLSSLELGDSALYFCASSVGDSHNEQFFGPGTRLTVL.

V is TRBV19 and J is TRBJ2-1; D is undetermined. The CDR3 consists of 14 residues. Germline V CDR1 and CDR2: LNHDA, SQIVND (reference sequence). Trimming took off 5 bases at V and 0 bases at J, with 8 bases between the two ends. DNA for the CDR3: TGTGCCAGTAGTCTAGTAAGCTCCTACAATGAGCAGTTCTTC. The encoded protein is CASSLVSSYNEQFF.

This clone was recorded once. The V call is TRBV28, the J call TRBJ1-1; TRBD1 agrees at 8 bases. Germline V CDR1 and CDR2: MDHEN, SYDVKM. Germline trimming cut 5 bases from V and 4 bases from J; bases unmatched to any gene: 6. The CDR3 consists of 14 residues. This chain's CDR3 is CASSHRGRGTEAFF. For the CDR3, the DNA is TGTGCCAGCAGTCACAGGGGGAGAGGCACTGAAGCTTTCTTT. The variable domain in full, with the rest retrieved from reference TRBV28 and TRBJ1-1, is DVKVTQSSRYLVKRTGEKVFLECVQDMDHENMFWYRQDPGLGLRLIYFSYDVKMKEKGDIPEGYSVSREKKERFSLILESASTNQTSMYLCASSHRGRGTEAFFGQGTRLTVV.

V is TRBV5-4 and J is TRBJ1-1; D may be TRBD1 (6 bases). The CDR3 covers 13 residues. The germline CDR1 and CDR2 sequences are SGHNT and YYREEE (reference sequence). V was clipped by 4 bases and J by 4 bases, with 11 bases between them. The CDR3 nucleotides read TGTGCCAGCAGCACGAGACAGGTCACTGAAGCTTTCTTT. The encoded protein is CASSTRQVTEAFF.